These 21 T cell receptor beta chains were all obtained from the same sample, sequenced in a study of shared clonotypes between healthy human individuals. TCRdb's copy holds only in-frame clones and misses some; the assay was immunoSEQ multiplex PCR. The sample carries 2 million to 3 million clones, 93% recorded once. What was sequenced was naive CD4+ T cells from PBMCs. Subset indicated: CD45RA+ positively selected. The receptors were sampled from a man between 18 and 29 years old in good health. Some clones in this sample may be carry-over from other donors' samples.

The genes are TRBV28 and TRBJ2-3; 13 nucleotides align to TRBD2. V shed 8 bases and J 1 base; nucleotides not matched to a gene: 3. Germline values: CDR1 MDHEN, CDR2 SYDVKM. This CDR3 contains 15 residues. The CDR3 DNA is TGTGCCAGCGGTGGACTAGCGGGAGGCACAGATACGCAGTATTTT. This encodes CASGGLAGGTDTQYF.

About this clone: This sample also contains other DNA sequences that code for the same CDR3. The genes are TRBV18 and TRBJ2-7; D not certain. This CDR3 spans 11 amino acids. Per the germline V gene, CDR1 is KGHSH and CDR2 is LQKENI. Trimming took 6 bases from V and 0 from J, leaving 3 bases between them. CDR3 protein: CASSASYEQYF. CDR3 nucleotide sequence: TGTGCCAGCTCCGCCTCCTACGAGCAGTACTTC.

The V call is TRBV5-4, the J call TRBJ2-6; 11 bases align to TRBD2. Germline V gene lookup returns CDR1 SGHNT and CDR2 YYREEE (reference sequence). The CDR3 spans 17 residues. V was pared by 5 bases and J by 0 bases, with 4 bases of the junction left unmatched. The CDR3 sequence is CASRPTSGSSGANVLTF. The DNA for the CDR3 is TGTGCCAGCAGGCCCACTAGCGGGAGCTCTGGGGCCAACGTCCTGACTTTC.

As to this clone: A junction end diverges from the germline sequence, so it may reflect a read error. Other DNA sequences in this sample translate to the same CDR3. The CDR3 sequence: CASSSKTNTEAFF. In nucleotides, the CDR3 is TGTGCCAGCTCTTCAAAGACGAACACTGAGGCTTTCTTT. The V and J genes are TRBV18 and TRBJ1-1, with D uncertain. CDR3 size: 13 residues. Looked up from germline, CDR1 is KGHSH and CDR2 is LQKENI.

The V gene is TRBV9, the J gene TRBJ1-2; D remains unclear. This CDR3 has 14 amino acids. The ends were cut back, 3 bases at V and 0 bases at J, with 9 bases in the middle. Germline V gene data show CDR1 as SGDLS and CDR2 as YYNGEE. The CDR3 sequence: CASSGERTNYGYTF. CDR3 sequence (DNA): TGTGCCAGCAGCGGAGAAAGGACTAACTATGGCTACACCTTC. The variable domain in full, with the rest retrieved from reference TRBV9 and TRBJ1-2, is DSGVTQTPKHLITATGQRVTLRCSPRSGDLSVYWYQQSLDQGLQFLIQYYNGEERAKGNILERFSAQQFPDLHSELNLSSLELGDSALYFCASSGERTNYGYTFGSGTRLTVV.

The CDR3 DNA reads TGTGCCAGCACCTCGGGACAGAGTCGCAATCAGCCCCAGCATTTT. This translates into CASTSGQSRNQPQHF. The chain combines TRBV28 with TRBJ1-5; 7 positions match TRBD1. The CDR3 covers 15 residues. V trimming: 7 bases; J trimming: 2 bases; junction bases outside the gene matches: 8. Looked up from germline, CDR1 is MDHEN and CDR2 is SYDVKM.

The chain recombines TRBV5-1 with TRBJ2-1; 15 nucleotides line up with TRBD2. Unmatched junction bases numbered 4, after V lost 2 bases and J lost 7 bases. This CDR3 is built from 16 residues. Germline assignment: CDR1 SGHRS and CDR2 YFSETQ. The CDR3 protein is CASSLPGLAGGNEQFF. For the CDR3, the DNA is TGCGCCAGCAGCTTACCGGGACTAGCGGGGGGAAATGAGCAGTTCTTC.

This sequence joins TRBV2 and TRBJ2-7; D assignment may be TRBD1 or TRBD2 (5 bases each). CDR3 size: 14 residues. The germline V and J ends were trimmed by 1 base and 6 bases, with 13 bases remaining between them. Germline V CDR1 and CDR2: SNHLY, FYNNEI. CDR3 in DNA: TGTGCCAGCAGTGAAGAGGGGACGGAAGGCGAGCAGTACTTC. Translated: CASSEEGTEGEQYF.

Written as DNA, the CDR3 is TGCAGCGTACTTAGCGGGGAAACAAATACGCAGTATTTT. Protein sequence: CSVLSGETNTQYF. This chain uses TRBV29-1 with TRBJ2-3; 8 bases line up with TRBD2. Germline-derived CDR1 and CDR2 are SQVTM and ANQGSEA. The CDR3 covers 13 residues. The trim removed 6 bases at V and 7 bases at J, leaving 9 bases unmatched.

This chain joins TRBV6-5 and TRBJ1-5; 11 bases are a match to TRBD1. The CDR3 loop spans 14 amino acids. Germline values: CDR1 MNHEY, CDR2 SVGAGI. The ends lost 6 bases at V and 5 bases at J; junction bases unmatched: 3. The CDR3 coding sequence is TGTGCCAGCAGAAGGGGACAGGGGGATCAGCCCCAGCATTTT. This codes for CASRRGQGDQPQHF.

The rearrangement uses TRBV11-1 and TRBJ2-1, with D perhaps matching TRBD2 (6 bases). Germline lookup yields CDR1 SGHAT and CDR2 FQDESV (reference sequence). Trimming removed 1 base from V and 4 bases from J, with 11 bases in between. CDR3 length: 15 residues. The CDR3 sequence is CASSLGSGPYNEQFF. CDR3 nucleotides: TGTGCCAGCAGCTTAGGTAGCGGACCTTACAATGAGCAGTTCTTC.

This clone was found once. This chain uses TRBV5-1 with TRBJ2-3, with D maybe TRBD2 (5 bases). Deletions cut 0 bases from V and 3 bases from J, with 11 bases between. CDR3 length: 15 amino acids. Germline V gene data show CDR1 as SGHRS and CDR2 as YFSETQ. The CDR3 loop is CASSLASGPTDTQYF. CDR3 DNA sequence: TGCGCCAGCAGCTTGGCGAGCGGACCAACAGATACGCAGTATTTT.

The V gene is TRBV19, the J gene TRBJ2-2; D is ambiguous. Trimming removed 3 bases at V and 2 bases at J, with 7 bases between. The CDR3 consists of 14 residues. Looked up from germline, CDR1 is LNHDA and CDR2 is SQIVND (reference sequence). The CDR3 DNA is TGTGCCAGTAGTATCTCGGCAAACACCGGGGAGCTGTTTTTT. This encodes CASSISANTGELFF.

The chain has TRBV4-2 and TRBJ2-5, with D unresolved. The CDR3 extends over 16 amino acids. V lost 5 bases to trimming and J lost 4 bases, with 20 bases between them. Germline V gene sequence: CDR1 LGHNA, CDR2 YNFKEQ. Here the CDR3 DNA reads TGTGCCAGCAGCAACCGCCGGGCCGCCGCACGAGAGACCCAGTACTTC. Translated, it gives CASSNRRAAARETQYF.

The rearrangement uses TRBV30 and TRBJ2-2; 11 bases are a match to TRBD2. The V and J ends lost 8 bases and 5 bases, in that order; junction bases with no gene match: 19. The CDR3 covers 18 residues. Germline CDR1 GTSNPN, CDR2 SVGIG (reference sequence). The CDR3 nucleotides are TGTGCCCGGACGGATGGACTAGCGGGCCCAAGGGGTACCGGGGAGCTGTTTTTT. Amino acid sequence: CARTDGLAGPRGTGELFF.

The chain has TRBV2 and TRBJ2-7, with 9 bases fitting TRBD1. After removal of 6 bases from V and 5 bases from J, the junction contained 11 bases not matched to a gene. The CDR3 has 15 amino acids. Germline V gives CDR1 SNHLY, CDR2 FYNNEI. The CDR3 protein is CASRVGQGPLHEQYF. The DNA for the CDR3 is TGTGCCAGCAGGGTCGGACAGGGGCCACTACACGAGCAGTACTTC.

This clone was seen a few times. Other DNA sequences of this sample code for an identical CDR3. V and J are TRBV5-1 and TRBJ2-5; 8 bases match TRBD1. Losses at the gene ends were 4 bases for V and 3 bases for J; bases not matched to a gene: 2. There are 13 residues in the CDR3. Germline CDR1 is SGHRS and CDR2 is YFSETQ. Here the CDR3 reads CASSLTGEETQYF. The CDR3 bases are TGCGCCAGCAGCCTGACAGGGGAAGAGACCCAGTACTTC.

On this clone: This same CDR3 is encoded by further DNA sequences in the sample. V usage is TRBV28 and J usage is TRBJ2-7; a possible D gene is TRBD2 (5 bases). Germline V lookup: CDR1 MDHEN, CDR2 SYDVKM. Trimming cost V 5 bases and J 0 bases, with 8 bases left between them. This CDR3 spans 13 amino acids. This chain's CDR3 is CASSPGGSYEQYF. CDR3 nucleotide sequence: TGTGCCAGCAGTCCCGGAGGCTCCTACGAGCAGTACTTC. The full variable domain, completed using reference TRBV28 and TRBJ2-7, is DVKVTQSSRYLVKRTGEKVFLECVQDMDHENMFWYRQDPGLGLRLIYFSYDVKMKEKGDIPEGYSVSREKKERFSLILESASTNQTSMYLCASSPGGSYEQYFGPGTRLTVT.

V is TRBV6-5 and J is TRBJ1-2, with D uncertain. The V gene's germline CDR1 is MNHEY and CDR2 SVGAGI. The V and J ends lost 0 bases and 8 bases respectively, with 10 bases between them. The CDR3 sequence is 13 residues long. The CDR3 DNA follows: TGTGCCAGCAGTTACTCGACGCAGAGGGGCTACACCTTC. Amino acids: CASSYSTQRGYTF.

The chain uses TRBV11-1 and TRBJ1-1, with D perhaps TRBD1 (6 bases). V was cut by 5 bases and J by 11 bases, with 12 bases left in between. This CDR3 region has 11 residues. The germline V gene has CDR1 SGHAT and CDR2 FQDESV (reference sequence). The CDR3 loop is CASSTRTVAFF. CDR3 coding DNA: TGTGCCAGCAGCACACGGACAGTGGCTTTCTTT.

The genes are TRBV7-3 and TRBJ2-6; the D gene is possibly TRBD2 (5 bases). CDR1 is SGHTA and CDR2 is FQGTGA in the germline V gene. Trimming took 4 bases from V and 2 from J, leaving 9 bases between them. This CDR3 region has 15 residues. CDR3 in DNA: TGTGCCAGCAGCTCGCAGGAGGCTGGGGCCAACGTCCTGACTTTC. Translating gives CASSSQEAGANVLTF.